The 6 T cell receptor beta chains given below trace back to one sample, sequenced in a study of cytomegalovirus exposure and HLA in healthy donors. The PCR used 60 Vbeta and 13 Jbeta primers. Some clones are missing from TCRdb's copy, which holds only in-frame ones; the method was immunoSEQ multiplex PCR. The repertoire holds around 200,000 clones, with approximately 80% as singletons. The source material was PBMCs. The receptor set was obtained from a woman between 50 and 59 years old in good health and CMV-seropositive.

This clone has a handful of counts. The gene calls are TRBV13 and TRBJ2-5; 7 positions agree with TRBD1. In germline, CDR1 is PRHDT, CDR2 FYEKMQ (reference sequence). CDR3 length: 15 amino acids. With V trimmed by 1 base and J by 5 bases, 7 bases remained unmatched. The CDR3 sequence is CASSLARDRGETQYF. CDR3 coding DNA: TGTGCCAGCAGCTTAGCCCGGGACAGAGGGGAGACCCAGTACTTC.

V gene TRBV27 combines with J gene TRBJ1-2, with D possibly matching TRBD1 (5 bases). V lost 5 bases to trimming and J lost 8 bases, with 21 bases between them. Per germline, CDR1 MNHEY and CDR2 SMNVEV (reference sequence). This CDR3 region has 15 residues. The CDR3 loop reads CASSTRVRGGGGYTF. CDR3 DNA sequence: TGTGCCAGCAGTACCCGAGTGAGGGGCGGGGGAGGCTACACCTTC.

V and J are TRBV5-4 and TRBJ2-7; TRBD1 matches at 12 bases. The CDR3 length is 16 residues. The V and J ends lost 2 bases and 4 bases, in that order; junction bases with no gene match: 7. Germline CDR1 reads SGHNT; CDR2 reads YYREEE (reference sequence). The DNA of the CDR3 is TGTGCCAGCAGCTTAGGCGGGACAGGGGGCTTATACGAGCAGTACTTC. Translated: CASSLGGTGGLYEQYF.

This chain joins TRBV7-3 and TRBJ1-6; D uncertain. The length of the CDR3 is 14 residues. CDR1 is SGHTA and CDR2 is FQGTGA in the germline V gene. Trimming left V 5 bases short and J 7 bases short, with 12 bases between. The CDR3 here is CASSVGIYNSPLHF. CDR3 nucleotides: TGTGCCAGCAGCGTCGGGATTTACAATTCACCCCTCCACTTT.

A single count supports this clone. This rearrangement joins TRBV7-2 to TRBJ2-5; TRBD2 aligns across 11 bases. The CDR3 is made up of 16 amino acids. Losses at the gene ends were 4 bases for V and 5 bases for J; bases not matched to a gene: 9. The germline gives CDR1 SGHTA, CDR2 FQGNSA. The CDR3 region is CASSSALAGGSETQYF. CDR3 coding DNA: TGTGCCAGCAGCTCAGCGCTAGCGGGGGGATCGGAGACCCAGTACTTC.

This chain joins TRBV5-1 and TRBJ2-2; D is unresolved. This CDR3 region has 12 residues. The germline V and J ends were trimmed by 2 bases and 4 bases, with 3 bases remaining between them. Germline CDR1 reads SGHRS; CDR2 reads YFSETQ. The CDR3 loop reads CASSFGTGELFF. The DNA of the CDR3 is TGCGCCAGCAGCTTCGGCACCGGGGAGCTGTTTTTT.